Each of the 28 T cell receptor beta chains below was sequenced from the same sample in a study of blood T cell repertoires in COVID-19. Assay: immunoSEQ multiplex PCR; the TCRdb copy retains only in-frame clones and omits some. The repertoire consists of about 130,000 clones, with approximately 88% occurring once and the leading ten covering 12%. Sequencing was performed on peripheral blood. The receptor set was obtained from a woman aged 25 to 39 who had recovered from COVID-19.

The chain uses TRBV10-3 and TRBJ1-3, with 7 bases lining up with TRBD1. This CDR3 has 16 residues. CDR1 and CDR2 from the germline V gene are ENHRY and SYGVKD. V lost 4 bases and J lost 2; bases outside the gene matches: 8. CDR3 protein: CAISGETGVTGNTIYF. CDR3 nucleotides: TGTGCCATCAGTGGGGAAACAGGGGTAACTGGAAACACCATATATTTT.

The chain recombines TRBV7-2 with TRBJ1-4, with no clear D. From germline, CDR1 is SGHTA and CDR2 FQGNSA. The CDR3 loop spans 19 amino acids. The V and J ends lost 5 bases and 7 bases respectively, with 29 bases between them. Here the CDR3 reads CASSPKVPARSKAAEKLFF. The CDR3 DNA is TGTGCCAGCAGCCCCAAGGTACCCGCCCGATCCAAAGCGGCTGAAAAACTGTTTTTT.

This chain connects TRBV5-6 to TRBJ1-2; D call uncertain. Germline assignment: CDR1 SGHDT and CDR2 YYEEEE. V gave up 0 bases and J gave up 4 bases, with 10 bases separating them. This CDR3 region has 14 residues. This CDR3 is CASSLDGEVYGYTF. The CDR3 nucleotides are TGTGCCAGCAGCTTGGACGGTGAAGTCTATGGCTACACCTTC.

This clone was counted between two and nine times. The chain has TRBV9 and TRBJ1-3; the D is unclear. Per the germline V gene, CDR1 is SGDLS and CDR2 is YYNGEE. The CDR3 sequence is 14 residues long. Trimming pared 7 bases from V and 0 bases from J, leaving 11 bases between. The CDR3 loop reads CASSYGVSGNTIYF. Here the CDR3 DNA reads TGTGCCAGCTCATACGGGGTCTCTGGAAACACCATATATTTT.

This clone is a singleton in its sample. This rearrangement joins TRBV18 to TRBJ1-3, with D hard to call. The length of the CDR3 is 18 residues. V lost 3 bases to trimming and J lost 0 bases, with 18 bases between them. Germline assignment: CDR1 KGHSH and CDR2 LQKENI. CDR3 sequence reads: CASSPQWARADSGNTIYF. The CDR3 coding sequence is TGTGCCAGCTCACCCCAATGGGCTCGAGCCGACTCTGGAAACACCATATATTTT. Combining the CDR3 with reference TRBV18 and TRBJ1-3 gives the whole variable domain NAGVMQNPRHLVRRRGQEARLRCSPMKGHSHVYWYRQLPEEGLKFMVYLQKENIIDESGMPKERFSAEFPKEGPSILRIQQVVRGDSAAYFCASSPQWARADSGNTIYFGEGSWLTVV.

The chain couples TRBV7-8 to TRBJ1-2, with D perhaps TRBD1 (5 bases). The length of the CDR3 is 15 residues. V was shortened by 1 base and J by 6 bases, with 15 bases between the two germline ends. Germline V gene sequence: CDR1 SGHVS, CDR2 FQNEAQ. CDR3 loop: CASSLEGRNGHGYTF. The CDR3, as DNA: TGTGCCAGCAGCTTAGAGGGGCGCAACGGGCATGGCTACACCTTC.

This sequence joins TRBV6-6 and TRBJ1-1, with TRBD1 matching 9 bases. Trimming cost V 9 bases and J 0 bases; bases outside gene matches: 8. CDR1 MNHNY and CDR2 SVGAGI come from the germline V gene (reference sequence). The CDR3 length is 15 residues. The CDR3 DNA follows: TGTGCCAGTCGACAGGGGGATAGCATGAACACTGAAGCTTTCTTT. Protein sequence: CASRQGDSMNTEAFF.

The J gene is TRBJ2-7, the V gene TRBV2, with 9 bases aligning to TRBD2. V lost 7 bases and J lost 2; bases outside the gene matches: 3. Per germline, CDR1 SNHLY and CDR2 FYNNEI. The CDR3 is 13 amino acids. The CDR3 is CASKLAGTYEQYF. In DNA form, the CDR3 reads TGTGCCAGCAAACTAGCGGGTACCTACGAGCAGTACTTC.

This sequence joins TRBV27 and TRBJ1-5; D gene unclear. The germline gives CDR1 MNHEY, CDR2 SMNVEV (reference sequence). The germline V and J ends were trimmed by 7 bases and 3 bases, with 10 bases remaining between them. The CDR3 loop spans 13 amino acids. DNA for the CDR3: TGTGCCAGCACGTCGGGGTACAATCAGCCCCAGCATTTT. This codes for CASTSGYNQPQHF.

J is TRBJ1-5 and V is TRBV7-2; a weak D match, TRBD1 (5 bases). The germline V gene encodes CDR1 SGHTA and CDR2 FQGNSA. The ends were cut back, 5 bases at V and 8 bases at J, with 16 bases in the middle. The CDR3 runs to 14 residues. The CDR3 DNA is TGTGCCAGCAGCATGACAGCAATTATGGAGCCCCAGCATTTT. Amino acid sequence: CASSMTAIMEPQHF.

The chain couples TRBV11-3 to TRBJ1-1, with 7 nucleotides matching TRBD1. CDR1 SGHNT and CDR2 YENEEA come from the germline V gene. This CDR3 is built from 13 residues. Trimming cost V 3 bases and J 4 bases; bases outside gene matches: 2. CDR3 sequence: CASSLDRLTEAFF. CDR3 in DNA: TGTGCCAGCAGCTTGGACAGGCTCACTGAAGCTTTCTTT.

This chain joins TRBV9 and TRBJ2-2; 13 bases fit TRBD2. After removal of 2 bases from V and 5 bases from J, the junction contained 0 bases not matched to a gene. Germline CDR1 is SGDLS and CDR2 is YYNGEE. This CDR3 has 15 residues. The CDR3 protein is CASSVTSGRTGELFF. CDR3 sequence (DNA): TGTGCCAGCAGCGTGACTAGCGGGAGGACCGGGGAGCTGTTTTTT.

The chain is built from TRBV30 and TRBJ2-1; TRBD2 matches at 8 bases. The CDR3 length is 18 residues. CDR1 and CDR2 from the germline V gene are GTSNPN and SVGIG (reference sequence). The V gene end was trimmed by 0 bases and the J gene end by 0 bases; junction bases not matched to a gene: 10. The CDR3 sequence is CAWSVLNSGTSSYNEQFF. DNA for the CDR3: TGTGCCTGGAGTGTACTTAATTCCGGGACTAGCTCCTACAATGAGCAGTTCTTC.

This clone was counted a few times. CDR3: CASSLFTGTGRSMNTEAFF. As DNA, the CDR3 is TGTGCCAGCTCACTTTTTACCGGGACAGGGCGCTCCATGAACACTGAAGCTTTCTTT. This chain links TRBV18 with TRBJ1-1, with 9 bases aligning to TRBD1. Germline lookup yields CDR1 KGHSH and CDR2 LQKENI. CDR3 length equals 19 residues. V shed 4 bases, J shed 0 bases, and the junction held 15 bases outside the gene matches.

The V call is TRBV7-8, the J call TRBJ2-7, with 11 bases lining up with TRBD2. Germline V gene lookup returns CDR1 SGHVS and CDR2 FQNEAQ. V lost 5 bases, J lost 3 bases, and 6 bases stayed unmatched. The CDR3 runs to 15 residues. CDR3 nucleotide sequence: TGTGCCAGCAGCCCGGCGGGGACTAGCGGCTACGAGCAGTACTTC. The encoded protein is CASSPAGTSGYEQYF.

This clone was recorded only once. The rearrangement joins TRBV11-1 to TRBJ2-7; maybe TRBD1 (5 bases). The CDR3 is 14 amino acids. V dropped 0 bases and J dropped 1 base, with 7 bases sitting between them. The germline V gene encodes CDR1 SGHAT and CDR2 FQDESV (reference sequence). This CDR3 is CASSLATGSYEQYF. The CDR3 nucleotides are TGTGCCAGCAGCTTAGCCACAGGTTCCTACGAGCAGTACTTC.

The rearrangement links TRBV5-6 to TRBJ1-5; a weak D match, TRBD1 (6 bases). The germline V and J ends were trimmed by 4 bases and 5 bases, with 28 bases remaining between them. In germline, CDR1 is SGHDT, CDR2 YYEEEE. This CDR3 is 19 amino acids long. CDR3 loop: CASSVDQFSQGSRDQPQHF. CDR3 sequence (DNA): TGTGCCAGCAGCGTTGATCAATTCTCACAGGGATCTCGGGATCAGCCCCAGCATTTT.

This clone appeared a few times. V is TRBV2 and J is TRBJ1-2; D ambiguous. CDR1 SNHLY and CDR2 FYNNEI come from the germline V gene. The CDR3 length is 13 residues. Trimming stripped 9 bases from V and 2 bases from J, with 13 bases between. CDR3 sequence: CARYKGVNYGYTF. The CDR3 DNA sequence: TGTGCCAGATATAAGGGAGTAAACTATGGCTACACCTTC.

The chain links TRBV29-1 to TRBJ2-7, with TRBD2 as a possible D gene (5 bases). V was clipped by 4 bases and J by 7 bases, with 17 bases between them. Looked up from germline, CDR1 is SQVTM and CDR2 is ANQGSEA. This CDR3 is 13 amino acids long. Written as DNA, the CDR3 is TGCAGCGTTGTCATTGTCGGGATGAGAGAGCAGTACTTC. Translating it yields CSVVIVGMREQYF.

The chain couples TRBV18 to TRBJ2-6; D ambiguous. Per the germline V gene, CDR1 is KGHSH and CDR2 is LQKENI. Deletions cut 2 bases from V and 0 bases from J, with 5 bases between. This CDR3 region has 15 residues. CDR3 sequence: CASSPTGSGANVLTF. The CDR3 nucleotides are TGTGCCAGCTCACCAACGGGCTCTGGGGCCAACGTCCTGACTTTC.

The CDR3 here is CASSPKATSGEDTQYF. DNA of the CDR3: TGTGCCAGCAGCCCAAAGGCGACTAGCGGAGAAGATACGCAGTATTTT. The V gene is TRBV4-2, the J gene TRBJ2-3; TRBD2 matches at 9 bases. V trimming: 4 bases; J trimming: 5 bases; junction bases outside the gene matches: 10. Germline CDR1 and CDR2: LGHNA and YNFKEQ. This CDR3 has 16 amino acids.

The table lists this clone with many counts. DNA for the CDR3: TGTGCCAGCAGTTTTCCCGACAGGGTTGAAGCTTTCTTT. As protein: CASSFPDRVEAFF. This chain joins TRBV28 and TRBJ1-1; 7 bases fit TRBD1. Looked up from germline, CDR1 is MDHEN and CDR2 is SYDVKM. J gave up 7 bases and V 3 bases, and 5 bases lay outside the gene matches. This CDR3 region has 13 residues.

This sequence joins TRBV5-1 and TRBJ1-3; unclear D gene. V was clipped by 0 bases and J by 0 bases, with 10 bases between them. Germline V CDR1 and CDR2: SGHRS, YFSETQ. The CDR3 is made up of 16 amino acids. The CDR3 spells CASSLEVLPSGNTIYF. The DNA of the CDR3 is TGCGCCAGCAGCTTGGAAGTTCTACCCTCTGGAAACACCATATATTTT.

The chain links TRBV7-3 to TRBJ2-3; 7 bases map to TRBD2. Germline V lookup: CDR1 SGHTA, CDR2 FQGTGA. The length of the CDR3 is 15 residues. The trim removed 5 bases at V and 2 bases at J, leaving 7 bases unmatched. CDR3 sequence (DNA): TGTGCCAGCAGCAGCTCAGGGAGGGCCACAGATACGCAGTATTTT. This encodes CASSSSGRATDTQYF.

The rearrangement links TRBV9 to TRBJ2-2; no definite D call. The CDR3 length is 14 residues. Germline CDR1 SGDLS, CDR2 YYNGEE. V was trimmed by 0 bases and J by 2 bases, leaving 5 bases between them. CDR3 loop: CASSVAPNTGELFF. CDR3 DNA sequence: TGTGCCAGCAGCGTAGCTCCTAACACCGGGGAGCTGTTTTTT.

The rearrangement links TRBV9 to TRBJ1-2, with 9 positions matching TRBD1. This CDR3 contains 16 residues. Germline V CDR1 and CDR2: SGDLS, YYNGEE. Trimming removed 4 bases from V and 2 bases from J; junction bases left unmatched: 9. CDR3 nucleotides: TGTGCCAGCAGCCCCCCCGGGACAGGGATCAACTATGGCTACACCTTC. Translating gives CASSPPGTGINYGYTF. Variable domain in full (rest from reference TRBV9 and TRBJ1-2): DSGVTQTPKHLITATGQRVTLRCSPRSGDLSVYWYQQSLDQGLQFLIQYYNGEERAKGNILERFSAQQFPDLHSELNLSSLELGDSALYFCASSPPGTGINYGYTFGSGTRLTVV.

This sequence joins TRBV14 and TRBJ1-1; D not certain. The CDR3 has 13 residues. The V and J ends lost 4 bases and 3 bases respectively, with 9 bases between them. The germline gives CDR1 SGHDN, CDR2 FVKESK. In DNA form, the CDR3 reads TGTGCCAGCAGCCGGGTAGCGGACACTGAAGCTTTCTTT. It codes for CASSRVADTEAFF.

V is TRBV3-1 (or the pseudogene TRBV3-2) and J is TRBJ1-1, with 10 bases identical to TRBD1. V gave up 5 bases and J gave up 5 bases; unmatched junction bases: 11. Germline lookup yields CDR1 LGHDT and CDR2 YNNKEL (reference sequence). The CDR3 consists of 16 residues. This CDR3 reads CASSDDLGQGYTEAFF. CDR3 in DNA: TGTGCCAGCAGCGACGATCTGGGACAGGGGTATACTGAAGCTTTCTTT.